This T cell receptor beta chain was recovered during a study of CD8+ T cells in alopecia areata. A remark on this clone: The antigen is unknown.

Extraction and reverse transcription of RNA yielded cDNA as the sequencing template. Assay: immunoSEQ multiplex PCR; the TCRdb copy retains only in-frame clones and omits some. The sample carries tens of thousands of clones, around 50% recorded once. Study outcomes and limitations: The study found TCR sharing across patients less clear than in mice, possibly for HLA reasons. Lesional scalp exceeded normal scalp in clonality, especially in alopecia totalis/universalis.

Patients with alopecia areata provided lesional scalp punch biopsies as well as peripheral blood. The specimen sequenced was NKG2D-high CD8+ T cells sorted from blood. The TCR comes from a human donor with alopecia areata.

The CDR3 DNA follows: TGTGCCAGTAGTCTCCTGTGGGCAGATACGCAGTATTTT. Translated: CASSLLWADTQYF. This chain connects TRBV19 to TRBJ2-3; D gene uncertain. Germline assignment: CDR1 LNHDA and CDR2 SQIVND (reference sequence). Trimming cost V 5 bases and J 4 bases, with 10 bases left between them. The CDR3 runs 13 residues. Supplemented by reference TRBV19 and TRBJ2-3, the full variable domain reads DGGITQSPKYLFRKEGQNVTLSCEQNLNHDAMYWYRQDPGQGLRLIYYSQIVNDFQKGDIAEGYSVSREKKESFPLTVTSAQKNPTAFYLCASSLLWADTQYFGPGTRLTVL.